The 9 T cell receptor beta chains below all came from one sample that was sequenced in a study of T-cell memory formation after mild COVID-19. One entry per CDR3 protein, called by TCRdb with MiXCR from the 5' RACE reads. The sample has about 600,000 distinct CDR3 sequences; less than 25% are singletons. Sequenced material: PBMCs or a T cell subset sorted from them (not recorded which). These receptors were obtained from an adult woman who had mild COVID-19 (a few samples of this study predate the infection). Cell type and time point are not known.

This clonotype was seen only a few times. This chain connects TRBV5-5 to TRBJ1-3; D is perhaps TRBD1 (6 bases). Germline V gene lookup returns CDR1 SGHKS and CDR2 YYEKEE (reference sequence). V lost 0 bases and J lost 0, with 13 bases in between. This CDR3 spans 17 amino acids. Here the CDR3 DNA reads TGTGCCAGCAGCTTGGGTCCCGGACAGCTCTCTGGAAACACCATATATTTT. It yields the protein CASSLGPGQLSGNTIYF. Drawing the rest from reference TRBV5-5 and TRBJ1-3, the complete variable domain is DAGVTQSPTHLIKTRGQQVTLRCSPISGHKSVSWYQQVLGQGPQFIFQYYEKEERGRGNFPDRFSARQFPNYSSELNVNALLLGDSALYLCASSLGPGQLSGNTIYFGEGSWLTVV.

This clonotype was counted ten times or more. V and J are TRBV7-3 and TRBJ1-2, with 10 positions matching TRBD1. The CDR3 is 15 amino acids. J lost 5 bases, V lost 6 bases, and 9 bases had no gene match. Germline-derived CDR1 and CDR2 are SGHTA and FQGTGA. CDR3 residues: CASSQDRGWVYGYTF. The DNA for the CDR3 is TGTGCCAGCAGTCAGGACAGGGGGTGGGTGTATGGCTACACCTTC.

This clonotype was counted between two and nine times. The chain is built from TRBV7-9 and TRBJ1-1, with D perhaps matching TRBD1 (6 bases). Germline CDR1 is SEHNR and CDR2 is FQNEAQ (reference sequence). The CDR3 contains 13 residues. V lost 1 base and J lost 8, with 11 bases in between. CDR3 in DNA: TGTGCCAGCAGCTTAGAGGGGGGCATAGAAGCTTTCTTT. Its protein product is CASSLEGGIEAFF.

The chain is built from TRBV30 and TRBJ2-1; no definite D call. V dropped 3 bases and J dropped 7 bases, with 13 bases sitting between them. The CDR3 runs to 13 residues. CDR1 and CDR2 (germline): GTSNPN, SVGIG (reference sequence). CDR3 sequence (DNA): TGTGCCTGGAGAAGGAATCCTAGTAATGAGCAGTTCTTC. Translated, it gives CAWRRNPSNEQFF.

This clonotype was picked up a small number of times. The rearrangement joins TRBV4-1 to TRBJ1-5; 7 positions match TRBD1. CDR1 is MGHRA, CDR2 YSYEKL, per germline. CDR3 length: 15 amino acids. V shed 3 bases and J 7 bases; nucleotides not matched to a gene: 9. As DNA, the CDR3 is TGCGCCAGCAGCCATGACAGGGTCGGAGGGCAGCCCCAGCATTTT. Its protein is CASSHDRVGGQPQHF.

CDR3 amino acids: CASSKRQSFGTPRNTIYF. CDR3 DNA sequence: TGTGCCAGCAGCAAACGACAAAGCTTCGGGACACCTCGTAACACCATATATTTT. The rearrangement uses TRBV21-1 and TRBJ1-3; TRBD1 is the table's D call, not checked against the DNA. TRBV21-1 is designated a pseudogene. The CDR3 is 18 residues long.

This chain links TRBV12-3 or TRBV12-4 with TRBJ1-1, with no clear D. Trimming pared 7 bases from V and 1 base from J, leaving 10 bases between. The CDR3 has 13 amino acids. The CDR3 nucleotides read TGTGCCAGCAAGGGCAATCAGAACACTGAAGCTTTCTTT. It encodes CASKGNQNTEAFF.

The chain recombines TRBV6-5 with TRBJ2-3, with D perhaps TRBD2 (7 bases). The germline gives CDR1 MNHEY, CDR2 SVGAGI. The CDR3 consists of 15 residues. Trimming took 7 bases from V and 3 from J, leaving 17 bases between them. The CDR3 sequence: CASTLGGGRTDTQYF. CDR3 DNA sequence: TGTGCCAGCACCTTGGGGGGGGGCCGGACAGATACGCAGTATTTT.

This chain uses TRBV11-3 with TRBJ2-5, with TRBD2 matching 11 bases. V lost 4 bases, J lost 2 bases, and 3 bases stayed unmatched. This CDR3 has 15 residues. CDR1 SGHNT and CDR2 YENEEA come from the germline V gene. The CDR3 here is CASSSGLAVQETQYF. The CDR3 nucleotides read TGTGCCAGCAGCTCGGGACTAGCGGTTCAAGAGACCCAGTACTTC. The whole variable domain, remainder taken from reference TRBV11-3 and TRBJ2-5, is EAGVVQSPRYKIIEKKQPVAFWCNPISGHNTLYWYLQNLGQGPELLIRYENEEAVDDSQLPKDRFSAERLKGVDSTLKIQPAELGDSAVYLCASSSGLAVQETQYFGPGTRLLVL.